This TCR beta chain was found in a study of CD8+ T cells in alopecia areata. Regarding the study as a whole: Scalp clonality decreased significantly with tofacitinib, and so did expanded CD8+ clones among the top 100.

After removal of 3 bases from V and 3 bases from J, the junction contained 10 bases not matched to a gene. This CDR3 has 17 amino acids. Germline V gives CDR1 SGHRS, CDR2 YFSETQ. The treatment denotes: oral pan-JAK inhibitor, 5-10 mg twice daily. About this clone: Its antigen is unknown.

Extracted from the samples, RNA was reverse transcribed into cDNA to serve as the sequencing template. The assay was immunoSEQ multiplex PCR, and TCRdb's table has in-frame clones only and misses some. The table has fewer than 250,000 clones, less than 50% seen once. The clonotype originates from a human donor with alopecia areata. The chain couples TRBV5-1 to TRBJ2-2, with TRBD2 matching 8 bases. The material sequenced was CD4+ T cells sorted from blood, taken at approximately week 36, from a patient treated with tofacitinib. The CDR3 nucleotides read TGCGCCAGCAGCTCGGGCGCGTACGGGAGGGACACCGGGGAGCTGTTTTTT. It yields the protein CASSSGAYGRDTGELFF.